A single sample is the source of the 14 T cell receptor beta chains below, sequenced in a study of T cells after yellow fever vaccination (dated by TCRdb to about 2019). The treatment or condition label here, explained by the study, means: live attenuated yellow fever vaccine strain. Receptors were amplified or captured by 5' RACE. TCRdb records Illumina HiSeq 2500 as the sequencer. TCRdb redid the processing of the public reads, applying fastp at Q25 and MiXCR, and retained in-frame beta chains. Merged by CDR3 protein, the rows form single entries marked with the most common genes and DNA. The table for this sample lists 550,000 to 750,000 distinct CDR3 sequences; roughly 13% of them were counted only once. The top ten constitute around 15% of the sample. Sequenced here: PBMCs, sampled on the day of the yellow fever booster vaccination. The receptors here all came from a man aged 25 to 40 who received the YFV17D yellow fever vaccine.

This clonotype turned up a few times. The chain employs TRBV7-9 and TRBJ2-7; weak D call: TRBD1 (6 bases). Germline V lookup: CDR1 SEHNR, CDR2 FQNEAQ (reference sequence). This CDR3 is 15 amino acids long. With 2 bases removed from V and 6 bases from J, the gap between germline ends came to 17 bases. The CDR3 coding sequence is TGTGCCAGCAGCTTATGGGACAACGGCGGCTCCGAGCAGTACTTC. Its translation is CASSLWDNGGSEQYF.

This clonotype has just a few counts. The chain employs TRBV11-2 and TRBJ2-2; perhaps TRBD2 as D (6 bases). The germline V gene has CDR1 SGHAT and CDR2 FQNNGV. With 5 bases removed from V and 4 bases from J, the gap between germline ends came to 14 bases. This CDR3 contains 15 residues. For the CDR3, the DNA is TGTGCCAGCAGCCCCGGGGGACGGAGCACCGGGGAGCTGTTTTTT. Translating gives CASSPGGRSTGELFF.

This chain connects TRBV15 to TRBJ2-1; D ambiguous. CDR3 size: 12 residues. Trimming took 5 bases from V and 9 from J, leaving 11 bases between them. CDR1 and CDR2 (germline): LNHNV, YYDKDF (reference sequence). The CDR3 DNA is TGTGCCACCAGCCGCGGTTTCATTGAGCAGTTCTTC. Protein: CATSRGFIEQFF. The whole variable domain, filled in from reference TRBV15 and TRBJ2-1, reads DAMVIQNPRYQVTQFGKPVTLSCSQTLNHNVMYWYQQKSSQAPKLLFHYYDKDFNNEADTPDNFQSRRPNTSFCFLDIRSPGLGDTAMYLCATSRGFIEQFFGPGTRLTVL.

The genes are TRBV6-4 and TRBJ2-1; D remains unclear. This CDR3 region has 13 residues. Germline CDR1 and CDR2: MRHNA and SNTAGT. V was clipped by 0 bases and J by 5 bases, with 5 bases between them. The CDR3 coding sequence is TGTGCCAGCAGTGACTCAAGCAACAATGAGCAGTTCTTC. Translation gives CASSDSSNNEQFF.

The gene calls are TRBV5-4 and TRBJ2-6, with unresolved D. V was shortened by 4 bases and J by 1 base, with 9 bases between the two germline ends. The CDR3 extends over 15 amino acids. Germline V gene data show CDR1 as SGHNT and CDR2 as YYREEE (reference sequence). The DNA of the CDR3 is TGTGCCAGCAGCGGGGAAAGGTCTGGGGCCAACGTCCTGACTTTC. Translated: CASSGERSGANVLTF.

This clonotype was observed a few times. The rearrangement links TRBV7-2 to TRBJ1-5, with 7 positions matching TRBD1. V lost 4 bases, J lost 6 bases, and 6 bases stayed unmatched. CDR1 is SGHTA and CDR2 is FQGNSA in the germline V gene. This CDR3 comprises 14 residues. The CDR3 bases are TGTGCCAGCAGCTACCAGGGGGAGGGTCAGCCCCAGCATTTT. Protein sequence: CASSYQGEGQPQHF.

This clonotype was seen a few times. The chain recombines TRBV28 with TRBJ2-1; weak D call: TRBD2 (6 bases). CDR3 length equals 17 residues. Deletions cut 3 bases from V and 4 bases from J, with 19 bases between. Per the germline V gene, CDR1 is MDHEN and CDR2 is SYDVKM. CDR3 nucleotides: TGTGCCAGCAGTTTCTCGCCCGGTGGAGGGTTTTACAATGAGCAGTTCTTC. Residues: CASSFSPGGGFYNEQFF.

The table lists this clonotype with a few counts. This chain links TRBV27 with TRBJ1-2; 7 bases line up with TRBD1. In germline, CDR1 is MNHEY, CDR2 SMNVEV (reference sequence). V trimming: 4 bases; J trimming: 5 bases; junction bases outside the gene matches: 4. The CDR3 sequence is 13 residues long. Written as DNA, the CDR3 is TGTGCCAGCAGTTGGGACAGAACTTATGGCTACACCTTC. This translates into CASSWDRTYGYTF.

The V and J genes are TRBV24-1 and TRBJ2-3; D gene unclear. From germline, CDR1 is KGHDR and CDR2 SFDVKD. The length of the CDR3 is 13 residues. Trimming removed 9 bases at V and 9 bases at J, with 18 bases between. CDR3 nucleotide sequence: TGTGCCACCTCCCAACCCGGGTCACAGACGCAGTATTTT. Its protein product is CATSQPGSQTQYF.

The rearrangement links TRBV2 to TRBJ2-7; possibly TRBD1 for D (5 bases). Per the germline V gene, CDR1 is SNHLY and CDR2 is FYNNEI. V was cut by 0 bases and J by 4 bases, with 10 bases left in between. CDR3 size: 14 residues. CDR3 in amino acids: CASSEAQGLYEQYF. DNA for the CDR3: TGTGCCAGCAGTGAAGCCCAGGGCCTGTACGAGCAGTACTTC.

This clonotype was counted only a few times. The chain links TRBV7-2 to TRBJ2-1, with 8 bases aligning to TRBD1. V dropped 5 bases and J dropped 15; count of bases not matched to a gene: 9. Looked up from germline, CDR1 is SGHTA and CDR2 is FQGNSA. This CDR3 contains 12 residues. This CDR3 reads CASSLRQGKSFF. DNA of the CDR3: TGTGCCAGCAGCCTTAGACAGGGGAAGTCGTTCTTC.

In its sample, this clonotype was seen a few times. This chain joins TRBV10-3 and TRBJ1-5, with 7 bases matching TRBD1. The CDR3 totals 14 residues. Germline assignment: CDR1 ENHRY and CDR2 SYGVKD. V gave up 6 bases and J gave up 7 bases; unmatched junction bases: 9. This chain's CDR3 is CAIRGDSKGQPQHF. The CDR3 nucleotides read TGTGCCATCAGGGGGGACAGTAAAGGACAGCCCCAGCATTTT.

The chain is built from TRBV20-1 and TRBJ2-3; 8 nucleotides match TRBD2. Germline trimming cut 3 bases from V and 3 bases from J; bases unmatched to any gene: 5. The CDR3 is 14 amino acids. Germline CDR1 DFQATT, CDR2 SNEGSKA (reference sequence). CDR3 sequence: CSASGSSGTDTQYF. The CDR3 nucleotides read TGCAGTGCTAGTGGTTCTAGCGGGACAGATACGCAGTATTTT.

This clonotype has just a few counts. J is TRBJ2-1 and V is TRBV7-2; unclear D gene. The CDR3 length is 15 residues. In germline, CDR1 is SGHTA, CDR2 FQGNSA. Trimming stripped 3 bases from V and 4 bases from J, with 13 bases between. The CDR3 sequence: CASSLGGNIYNEQFF. CDR3 nucleotide sequence: TGTGCCAGCAGCTTGGGCGGAAATATATACAATGAGCAGTTCTTC.